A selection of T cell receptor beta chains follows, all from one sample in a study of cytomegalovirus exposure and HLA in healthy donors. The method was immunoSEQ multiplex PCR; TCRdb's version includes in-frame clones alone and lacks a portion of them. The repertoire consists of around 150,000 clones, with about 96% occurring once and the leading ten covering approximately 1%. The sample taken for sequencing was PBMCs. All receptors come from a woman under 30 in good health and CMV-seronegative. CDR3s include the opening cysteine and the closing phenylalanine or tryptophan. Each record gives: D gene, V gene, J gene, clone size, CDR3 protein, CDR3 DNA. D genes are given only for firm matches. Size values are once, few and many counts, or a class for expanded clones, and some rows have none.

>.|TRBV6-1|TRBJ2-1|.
CASHSQGGRDEQFF
TGTGCCAGCCATTCTCAGGGGGGACGCGATGAGCAGTTCTTC
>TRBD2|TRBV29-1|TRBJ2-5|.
CSVEPFSGGTHQETQYF
TGCAGCGTTGAGCCCTTTTCCGGGGGGACCCACCAAGAGACCCAGTACTTC
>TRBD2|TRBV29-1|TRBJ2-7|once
CSVQRGADPRSYEQYF
TGCAGCGTTCAGCGGGGGGCCGACCCCCGATCCTACGAGCAGTACTTC
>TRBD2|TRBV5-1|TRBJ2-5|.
CASSLLATSGGPWGETQYF
TGCGCCAGCAGCTTGTTGGCCACTAGCGGGGGACCCTGGGGAGAGACCCAGTACTTC
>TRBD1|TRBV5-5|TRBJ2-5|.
CASSFPGQGQETQYF
TGTGCCAGCAGCTTTCCGGGACAGGGCCAAGAGACCCAGTACTTC
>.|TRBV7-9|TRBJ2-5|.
CASSLASEGTQETQYF
TGTGCCAGCAGCTTAGCGTCTGAGGGAACCCAAGAGACCCAGTACTTC
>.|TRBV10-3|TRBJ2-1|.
CAITEEGYRDEQFF
TGTGCCATCACGGAGGAGGGGTATAGAGATGAGCAGTTCTTC
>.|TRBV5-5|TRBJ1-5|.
CASSTLEGGNQPQHF
TGTGCCAGCAGCACCCTAGAGGGAGGCAATCAGCCCCAGCATTTT
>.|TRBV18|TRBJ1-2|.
CASSPRGDYGYTF
TGTGCCAGCTCACCACGGGGGGACTATGGCTACACCTTC
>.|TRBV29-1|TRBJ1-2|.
CSVSSSTASSYGYTF
TGCAGCGTTTCCTCCTCGACAGCCTCTAGCTATGGCTACACCTTC
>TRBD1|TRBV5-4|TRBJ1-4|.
CASSSKGQLNEKLFF
TGTGCCAGCAGCTCAAAGGGACAGCTTAATGAAAAACTGTTTTTT
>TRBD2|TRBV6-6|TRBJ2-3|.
CASSYRGSGGADTQYF
TGTGCCAGCAGTTACCGTGGGTCGGGGGGTGCAGATACGCAGTATTTT
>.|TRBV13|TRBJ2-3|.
CASSFRGSAGDTQYF
TGTGCCAGCAGCTTCCGTGGGAGCGCCGGAGATACGCAGTATTTT
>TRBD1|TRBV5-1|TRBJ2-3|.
CASSLFTGASTDTQYF
TGCGCCAGCAGCTTGTTCACAGGGGCGAGCACAGATACGCAGTATTTT
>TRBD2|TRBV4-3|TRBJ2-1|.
CASSDGLAGGDEQFF
TGCGCCAGCAGCGACGGACTAGCGGGGGGGGATGAGCAGTTCTTC
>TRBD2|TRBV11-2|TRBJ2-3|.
CASSIRGTSMSDTQYF
TGTGCCAGCAGCATTAGGGGGACTAGTATGTCAGATACGCAGTATTTT
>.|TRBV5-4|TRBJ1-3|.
CASSLGGYRNYGNTIYF
TGTGCCAGCAGCTTGGGGGGATACAGGAATTACGGAAACACCATATATTTT
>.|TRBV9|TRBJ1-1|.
CASSVGTSRDTEAFF
TGTGCCAGCAGCGTAGGAACGTCACGGGACACTGAAGCTTTCTTT
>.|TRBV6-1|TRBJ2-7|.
CASSRDTAYEQYF
TGTGCCAGCAGCCGGGACACTGCCTACGAGCAGTACTTC
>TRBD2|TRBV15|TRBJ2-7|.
CATSRTTSGVSYEQYF
TGTGCCACCAGCAGAACGACTAGCGGGGTGTCCTACGAGCAGTACTTC
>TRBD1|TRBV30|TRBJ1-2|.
CAWSQDRVEWGYTF
TGTGCCTGGAGTCAAGACAGGGTAGAGTGGGGCTACACCTTC
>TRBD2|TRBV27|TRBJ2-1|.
CASSLGGTSGLNEQFF
TGTGCCAGCAGTTTAGGTGGGACTAGCGGGCTCAATGAGCAGTTCTTC
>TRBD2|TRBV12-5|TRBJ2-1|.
CASGLVTAGGYNEQFF
TGTGCTAGTGGTTTGGTTACGGCGGGGGGCTACAATGAGCAGTTCTTC
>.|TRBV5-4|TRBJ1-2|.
CASSPALANYGYTF
TGTGCCAGCAGCCCAGCCCTAGCTAACTATGGCTACACCTTC
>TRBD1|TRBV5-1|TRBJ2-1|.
CASSSRTGQNEQFF
TGCGCCAGCAGCTCGAGGACAGGGCAGAATGAGCAGTTCTTC
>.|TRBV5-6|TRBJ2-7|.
CASRKGRGEYEQYF
TGTGCCAGCAGAAAAGGGAGGGGGGAGTACGAGCAGTACTTC
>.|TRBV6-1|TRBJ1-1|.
CASSKDSRAEAFF
TGTGCCAGCAGTAAGGACAGCCGCGCGGAAGCTTTCTTT
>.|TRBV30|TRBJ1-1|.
CAWSVQGYTEAFF
TGTGCCTGGAGTGTACAGGGATACACTGAAGCTTTCTTT
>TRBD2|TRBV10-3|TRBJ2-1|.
CAISDLAGGNNEQFF
TGTGCCATCAGTGACCTAGCGGGGGGGAACAATGAGCAGTTCTTC
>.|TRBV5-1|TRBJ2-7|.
CASSLEFWGDLHPYEQYF
TGCGCCAGCAGCTTGGAATTTTGGGGGGACTTACATCCCTACGAGCAGTACTTC
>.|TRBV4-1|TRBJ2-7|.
CASSQDAGLQKYRYF
TGCGCCAGCAGCCAAGATGCGGGGCTTCAAAAGTACCGGTACTTC
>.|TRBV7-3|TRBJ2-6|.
CASRTGSAGANVLTF
TGTGCCAGCAGAACAGGGAGTGCTGGGGCCAACGTCCTGACTTTC
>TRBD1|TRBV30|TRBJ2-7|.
CAWNRQGFSYEQYF
TGTGCCTGGAACCGACAGGGATTCTCCTACGAGCAGTACTTC
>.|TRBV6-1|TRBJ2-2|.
CASSGTVNTGELFF
TGTGCCAGCAGTGGGACAGTGAACACCGGGGAGCTGTTTTTT
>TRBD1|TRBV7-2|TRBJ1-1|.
CAGGQGALQTEAFF
TGTGCCGGCGGACAGGGGGCGCTCCAAACTGAAGCTTTCTTT
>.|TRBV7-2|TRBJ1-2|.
CASSYSGVGYTF
TGTGCCAGCAGCTACTCAGGGGTAGGCTACACCTTC
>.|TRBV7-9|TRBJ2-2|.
CASVISGTNTGELFF
TGTGCCAGCGTCATTTCGGGGACGAACACCGGGGAGCTGTTTTTT
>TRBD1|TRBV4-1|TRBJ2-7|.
CASSQGRAPGQLEQYF
TGCGCCAGCAGCCAAGGACGAGCCCCGGGACAGCTCGAGCAGTACTTC
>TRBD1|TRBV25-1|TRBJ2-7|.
CASSVWDRDEQYF
TGTGCCAGCAGTGTGTGGGACAGGGACGAGCAGTACTTC
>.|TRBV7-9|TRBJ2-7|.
CASSLAGAYEQYF
TGTGCCAGCAGCTTAGCCGGGGCCTACGAGCAGTACTTC
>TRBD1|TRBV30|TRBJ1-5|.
CAWTKQGHSNQPQHF
TGTGCCTGGACCAAACAGGGGCATAGCAATCAGCCCCAGCATTTT
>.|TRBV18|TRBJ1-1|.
CASSPGVDTEAFF
TGTGCCAGCTCCCCCGGAGTGGACACTGAAGCTTTCTTT